The 14 T cell receptor beta chains listed next were all sequenced from one sample in a study of blood T cells in healthy people across ages. Together with a sample-barcoded 5' primer, a J-beta primer mix was included in a second PCR lasting about 6 to 11 cycles. TCRdb ran MiXCR on the 5' RACE reads and lists one entry per CDR3 protein. The profile shows about 640,000 distinct CDR3 sequences, around 54% of them singletons. The sequenced material came from blood. The receptors originated from a man in his 60s in good health.

This clonotype has only a few counts. This chain links TRBV7-9 with TRBJ1-4, with 7 bases fitting TRBD1. The CDR3 extends over 13 amino acids. In germline, CDR1 is SEHNR, CDR2 FQNEAQ (reference sequence). With V trimmed by 6 bases and J by 5 bases, 3 bases remained unmatched. This CDR3 reads CASSWTGNEKLFF. The CDR3 coding sequence is TGTGCCAGCAGTTGGACAGGAAATGAAAAACTGTTTTTT.

Here the CDR3 DNA reads TGTGCCAGCACATCCCCCCTAGCGGGGGGCTACGAGCAGTACTTC. This encodes CASTSPLAGGYEQYF. This rearrangement joins TRBV6-5 to TRBJ2-7; 11 nucleotides line up with TRBD2. This CDR3 is built from 15 residues. V was pared by 7 bases and J by 3 bases, with 8 bases of the junction left unmatched. CDR1 is MNHEY, CDR2 SVGAGI, per germline.

The V call is TRBV28, the J call TRBJ2-7, with D possibly being TRBD2 (6 bases). Trimming took 4 bases from V and 3 from J, leaving 13 bases between them. This CDR3 spans 14 amino acids. Looked up from germline, CDR1 is MDHEN and CDR2 is SYDVKM. CDR3 sequence reads: CASSSRAGFYEQYF. The CDR3 DNA sequence: TGTGCCAGCAGTTCCCGAGCGGGCTTCTACGAGCAGTACTTC.

This clonotype was seen many times. The chain employs TRBV5-1 and TRBJ2-7; a weak D match, TRBD1 (5 bases). The V gene's germline CDR1 is SGHRS and CDR2 YFSETQ. The V end lost 4 bases, the J end lost 3 bases, and 14 bases lay between the germline ends. The CDR3 extends over 14 amino acids. CDR3 in amino acids: CASSAGNPNYEQYF. CDR3 bases: TGCGCCAGCAGCGCAGGGAACCCAAACTACGAGCAGTACTTC. The full variable domain, rest sourced from reference TRBV5-1 and TRBJ2-7, is KAGVTQTPRYLIKTRGQQVTLSCSPISGHRSVSWYQQTPGQGLQFLFEYFSETQRNKGNFPGRFSGRQFSNSRSEMNVSTLELGDSALYLCASSAGNPNYEQYFGPGTRLTVT.

The chain links TRBV27 to TRBJ2-7, with 9 positions matching TRBD1. The germline V gene encodes CDR1 MNHEY and CDR2 SMNVEV (reference sequence). CDR3 length: 15 residues. V lost 5 bases, J lost 0 bases, and 5 bases stayed unmatched. The CDR3 reads CASSLRTGASYEQYF. CDR3 DNA sequence: TGTGCCAGCAGTCTGCGGACAGGGGCCTCCTACGAGCAGTACTTC.

Only a few counts were recorded for this clonotype. The chain recombines TRBV27 with TRBJ1-2, with 7 nucleotides matching TRBD1. Germline CDR1 MNHEY, CDR2 SMNVEV (reference sequence). V shed 4 bases and J 3 bases; nucleotides not matched to a gene: 2. This CDR3 is built from 13 residues. CDR3 residues: CASSYTGDYGYTF. CDR3 nucleotide sequence: TGTGCCAGCAGTTACACAGGGGACTATGGCTACACCTTC.

This chain uses TRBV29-1 with TRBJ2-7; TRBD1 matches at 10 bases. V trimming: 4 bases; J trimming: 5 bases; junction bases outside the gene matches: 5. Germline V gives CDR1 SQVTM, CDR2 ANQGSEA. The CDR3 runs to 13 residues. The CDR3 is CSVAGTGVDEQYF. Written as DNA, the CDR3 is TGCAGCGTTGCTGGGACAGGGGTGGACGAGCAGTACTTC.

The genes are TRBV20-1 and TRBJ2-1; weak D call: TRBD2 (6 bases). The CDR3 consists of 15 residues. Trimming left V 6 bases short and J 0 bases short, with 15 bases between. Germline CDR1 and CDR2: DFQATT and SNEGSKA (reference sequence). The CDR3 DNA follows: TGCAGTGCGGGGAAGGTGGGGGGCTCCTACAATGAGCAGTTCTTC. This encodes CSAGKVGGSYNEQFF.

This clonotype was picked up a small number of times. CDR3 sequence (DNA): TGTGCCATCAGATCGGACGTAGGAGGGACCCAGTACTTC. It codes for CAIRSDVGGTQYF. This chain links TRBV10-3 with TRBJ2-5, with D maybe TRBD2 (5 bases). CDR3 length equals 13 residues. Deletions cut 6 bases from V and 7 bases from J, with 15 bases between. Germline CDR1 is ENHRY and CDR2 is SYGVKD.

A few counts support this clonotype. This chain links TRBV28 with TRBJ2-3; D is unclear. Per the germline V gene, CDR1 is MDHEN and CDR2 is SYDVKM. V gave up 8 bases and J gave up 6 bases, with 6 bases separating them. The length of the CDR3 is 10 residues. CDR3 region: CASARDTQYF. The CDR3 DNA follows: TGTGCCAGCGCGAGGGATACGCAGTATTTT.

The chain is built from TRBV12-3 or TRBV12-4 and TRBJ2-5, with 9 bases that match TRBD1. Trimming removed 5 bases from V and 2 bases from J; junction bases left unmatched: 9. This CDR3 has 16 residues. Here the CDR3 DNA reads TGTGCCAGCAGTCCCAGGGACAGGGAGGAGCAAGAGACCCAGTACTTC. Amino acid sequence: CASSPRDREEQETQYF.

The chain has TRBV6-1 and TRBJ2-3, with a weak D call TRBD1 (6 bases). Per germline, CDR1 MNHNS and CDR2 SASEGT. The CDR3 consists of 15 residues. The V end was cut by 7 bases, the J end by 14 bases, with 28 bases between. Here the CDR3 reads CASNPLHSGASPGYF. CDR3 coding DNA: TGTGCCAGCAACCCCCTCCACTCAGGGGCCTCTCCTGGGTATTTT.

This chain links TRBV6-2 or TRBV6-3 with TRBJ2-4, with D perhaps TRBD1 or TRBD2 (5 bases each). Germline CDR1 and CDR2: MNHEY and SVGEGT. CDR3 length: 13 amino acids. Trimming removed 6 bases at V and 2 bases at J, with 8 bases between. The CDR3 protein is CASRGEPKNIQYF. CDR3 nucleotide sequence: TGTGCCAGCAGAGGGGAGCCCAAAAACATTCAGTACTTC.

The genes are TRBV28 and TRBJ2-5; D is unclear. V was clipped by 4 bases and J by 4 bases, with 16 bases between them. The CDR3 has 15 residues. Germline lookup yields CDR1 MDHEN and CDR2 SYDVKM. CDR3 region: CASSSLVGSRETQYF. CDR3 sequence (DNA): TGTGCCAGCAGTTCCCTTGTCGGATCTAGAGAGACCCAGTACTTC.